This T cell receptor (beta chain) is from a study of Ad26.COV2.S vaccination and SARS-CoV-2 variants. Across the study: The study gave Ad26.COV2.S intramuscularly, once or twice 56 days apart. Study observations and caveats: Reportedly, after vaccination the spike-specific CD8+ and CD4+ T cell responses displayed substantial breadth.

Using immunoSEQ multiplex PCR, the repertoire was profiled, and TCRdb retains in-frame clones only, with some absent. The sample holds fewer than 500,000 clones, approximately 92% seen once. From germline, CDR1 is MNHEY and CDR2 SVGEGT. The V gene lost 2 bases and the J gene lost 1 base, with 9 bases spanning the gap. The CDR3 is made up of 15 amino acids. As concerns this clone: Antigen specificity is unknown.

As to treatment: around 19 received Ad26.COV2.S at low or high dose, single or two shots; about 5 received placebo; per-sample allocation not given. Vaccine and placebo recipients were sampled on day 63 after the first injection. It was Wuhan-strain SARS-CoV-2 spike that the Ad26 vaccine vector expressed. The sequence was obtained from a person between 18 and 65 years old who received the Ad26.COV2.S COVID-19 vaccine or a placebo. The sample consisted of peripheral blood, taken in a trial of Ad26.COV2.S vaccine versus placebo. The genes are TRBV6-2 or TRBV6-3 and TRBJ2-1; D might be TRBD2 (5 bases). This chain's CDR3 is CASSYQRQSYNEQFF. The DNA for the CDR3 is TGTGCCAGCAGTTACCAGCGGCAATCCTACAATGAGCAGTTCTTC.